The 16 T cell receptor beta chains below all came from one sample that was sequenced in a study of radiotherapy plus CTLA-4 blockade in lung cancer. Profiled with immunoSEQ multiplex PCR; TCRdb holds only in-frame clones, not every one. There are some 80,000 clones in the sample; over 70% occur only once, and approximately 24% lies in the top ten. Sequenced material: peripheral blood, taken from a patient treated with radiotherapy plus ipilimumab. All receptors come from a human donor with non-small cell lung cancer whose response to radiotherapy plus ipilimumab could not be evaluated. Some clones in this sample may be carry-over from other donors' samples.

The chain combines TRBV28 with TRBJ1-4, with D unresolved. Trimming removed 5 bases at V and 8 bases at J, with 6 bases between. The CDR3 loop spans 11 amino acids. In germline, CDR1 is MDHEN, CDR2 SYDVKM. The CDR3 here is CASSRGEKLFF. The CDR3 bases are TGTGCCAGCAGTAGAGGGGAAAAACTGTTTTTT.

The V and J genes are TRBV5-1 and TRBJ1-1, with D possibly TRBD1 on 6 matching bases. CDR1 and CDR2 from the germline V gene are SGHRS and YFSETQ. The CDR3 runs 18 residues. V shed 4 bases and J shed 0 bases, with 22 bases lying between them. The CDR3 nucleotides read TGCGCCAGCAGCCGGGCGGGGGGCCGGATGGTCATGAACACTGAAGCTTTCTTT. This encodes CASSRAGGRMVMNTEAFF.

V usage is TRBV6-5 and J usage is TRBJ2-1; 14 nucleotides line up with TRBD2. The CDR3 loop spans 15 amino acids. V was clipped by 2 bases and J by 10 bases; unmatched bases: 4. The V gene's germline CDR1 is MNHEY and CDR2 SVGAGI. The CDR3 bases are TGTGCCAGCAGTTACGGACTAGCGGGGGGAGAGGAGCAGTTCTTC. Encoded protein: CASSYGLAGGEEQFF.

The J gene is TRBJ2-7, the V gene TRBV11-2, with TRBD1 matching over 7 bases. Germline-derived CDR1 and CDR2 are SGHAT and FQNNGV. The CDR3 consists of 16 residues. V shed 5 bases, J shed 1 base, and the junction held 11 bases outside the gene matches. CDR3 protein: CASSPRSPGQSYEQYF. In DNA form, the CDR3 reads TGTGCCAGCAGCCCTCGTTCCCCGGGACAGTCCTACGAGCAGTACTTC.

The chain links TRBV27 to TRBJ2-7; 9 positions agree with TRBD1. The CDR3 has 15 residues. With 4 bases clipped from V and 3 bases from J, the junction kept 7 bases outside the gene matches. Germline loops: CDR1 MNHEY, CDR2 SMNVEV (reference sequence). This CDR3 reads CASSYRGPHGYEQYF. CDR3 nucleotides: TGTGCCAGCAGTTACAGGGGGCCTCACGGCTACGAGCAGTACTTC.

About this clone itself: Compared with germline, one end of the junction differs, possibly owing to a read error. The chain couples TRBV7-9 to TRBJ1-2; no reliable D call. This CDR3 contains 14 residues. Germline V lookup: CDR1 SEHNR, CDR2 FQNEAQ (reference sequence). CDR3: CASSLDGRTEDLFF. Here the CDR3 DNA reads TGTGCCAGCAGCTTAGATGGAAGGACGGAGGACTTGTTCTTC.

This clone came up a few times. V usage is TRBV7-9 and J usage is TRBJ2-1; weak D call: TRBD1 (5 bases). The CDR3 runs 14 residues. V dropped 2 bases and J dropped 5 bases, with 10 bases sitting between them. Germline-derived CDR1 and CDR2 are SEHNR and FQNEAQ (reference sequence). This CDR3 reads CASSLTQGNNEQFF. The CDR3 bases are TGTGCCAGCAGCTTAACCCAGGGTAACAATGAGCAGTTCTTC.

In DNA form, the CDR3 reads TGTGCCTGGAGCCCCGGCGGGCTAATCGAGCAGTACTTC. Protein product: CAWSPGGLIEQYF. The gene calls are TRBV30 and TRBJ2-7; the D gene is possibly TRBD2 (5 bases). V dropped 3 bases and J dropped 6 bases, with 15 bases sitting between them. CDR1 and CDR2 from the germline V gene are GTSNPN and SVGIG (reference sequence). CDR3 size: 13 residues.

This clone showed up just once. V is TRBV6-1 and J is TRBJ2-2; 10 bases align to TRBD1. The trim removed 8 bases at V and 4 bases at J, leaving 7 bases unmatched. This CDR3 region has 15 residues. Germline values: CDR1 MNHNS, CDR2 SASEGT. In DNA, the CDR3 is TGTGCCAGCGGCCCGACAGGGGGCGGCACCGGGGAGCTGTTTTTT. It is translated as CASGPTGGGTGELFF.

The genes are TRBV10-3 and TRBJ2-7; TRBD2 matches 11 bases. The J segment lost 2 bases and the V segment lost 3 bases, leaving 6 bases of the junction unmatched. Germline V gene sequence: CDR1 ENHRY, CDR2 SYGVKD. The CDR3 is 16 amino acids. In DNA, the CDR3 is TGTGCCATCAGTGACCTGGGTAGCGGGGGGGCCTACGAGCAGTACTTC. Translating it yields CAISDLGSGGAYEQYF.

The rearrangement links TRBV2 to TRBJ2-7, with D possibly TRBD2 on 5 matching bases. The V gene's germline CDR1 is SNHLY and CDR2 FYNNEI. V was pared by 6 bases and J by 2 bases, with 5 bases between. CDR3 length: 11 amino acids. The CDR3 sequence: CASREAYEQYF. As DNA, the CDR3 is TGTGCCAGCAGGGAGGCCTACGAGCAGTACTTC.

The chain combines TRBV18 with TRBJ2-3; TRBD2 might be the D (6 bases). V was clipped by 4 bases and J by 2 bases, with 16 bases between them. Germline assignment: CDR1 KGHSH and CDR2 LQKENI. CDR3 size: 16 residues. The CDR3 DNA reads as TGTGCCAGCTCACGCGTGCGGGACCCTTTCACAGATACGCAGTATTTT. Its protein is CASSRVRDPFTDTQYF.

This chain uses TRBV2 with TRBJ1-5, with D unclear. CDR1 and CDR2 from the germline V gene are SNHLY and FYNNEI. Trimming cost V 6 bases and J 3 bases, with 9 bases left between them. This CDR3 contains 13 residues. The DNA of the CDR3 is TGTGCCAGCAGAGGCGGATACAATCAGCCCCAGCATTTT. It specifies CASRGGYNQPQHF.

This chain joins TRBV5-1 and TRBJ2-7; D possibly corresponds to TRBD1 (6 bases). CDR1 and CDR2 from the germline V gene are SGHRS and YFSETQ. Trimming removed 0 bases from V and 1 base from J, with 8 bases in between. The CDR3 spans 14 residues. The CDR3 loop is CASSLVGQSYEQYF. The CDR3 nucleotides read TGCGCCAGCAGCTTGGTCGGACAGTCCTACGAGCAGTACTTC.

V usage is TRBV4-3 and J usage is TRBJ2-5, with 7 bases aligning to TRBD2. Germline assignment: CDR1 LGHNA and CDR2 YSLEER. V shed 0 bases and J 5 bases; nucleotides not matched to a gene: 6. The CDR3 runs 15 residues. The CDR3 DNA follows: TGCGCCAGCAGCCAAGATTGGAGCGGGGCCGAGACCCAGTACTTC. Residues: CASSQDWSGAETQYF.

CDR3 nucleotides: TGTGCCAGCAGCCCGGGACTAGCAGAAGAGCAGTTCTTC. Its translation is CASSPGLAEEQFF. V usage is TRBV7-2 and J usage is TRBJ2-1; 9 bases are a match to TRBD2. There are 13 residues in the CDR3. Germline V gene lookup returns CDR1 SGHTA and CDR2 FQGNSA. The V gene end was trimmed by 5 bases and the J gene end by 10 bases; junction bases not matched to a gene: 6.